These 14 T cell receptor beta chains were all obtained from the same sample, sequenced in a study of T cells in women clearing cervical HPV infection. Generated by immunoSEQ multiplex PCR, the TCRdb table keeps only in-frame clones and is missing some. The sample's table shows approximately 17,000 clones. Input material: blood buffy coat. These receptors all come from a woman between 18 and 70 years old with a cervical HPV16 infection that either progressed to CIN3+ or cleared (not recorded which).

Points on this clone: The sequenced fragment ends 3 residues before the CDR3 boundary, so the rest is inferred from the germline J gene. The chain is built from TRBV20-1 and TRBJ2-5; 9 bases align to TRBD2. CDR3 length equals 17 residues. V shed 0 bases and J 0 bases; nucleotides not matched to a gene: 8. The V gene's germline CDR1 is DFQATT and CDR2 SNEGSKA (reference sequence). The CDR3 protein is CSARDYRTSGYQETQYF. Partial CDR3 DNA: TGCAGTGCTAGAGATTATCGAACTAGCGGGTACCAAGAGACC.

A note on this clone: The read is 3 residues too short to cover the CDR3 end, so that end is filled in from the germline J gene. The chain joins TRBV9 to TRBJ1-4; TRBD1 aligns across 7 bases. Unmatched junction bases numbered 9, after V lost 4 bases and J lost 6 bases. Germline CDR1 is SGDLS and CDR2 is YYNGEE. CDR3 length: 15 amino acids. The covered CDR3 bases are TGTGCCAGCAGCCGTTACGGGACAGTTGATGAAAAA. Protein sequence: CASSRYGTVDEK. The CDR3 in its entirety is CASSRYGTVDEKLFF.

With respect to this clone: The read halts 3 residues ahead of the CDR3 end, with the missing end drawn from the germline J gene. The gene calls are TRBV7-9 and TRBJ1-2, with a weak D call TRBD1 (6 bases). This CDR3 has 15 amino acids. The V end lost 4 bases, the J end lost 6 bases, and 18 bases lay between the germline ends. The germline V gene encodes CDR1 SEHNR and CDR2 FQNEAQ (reference sequence). CDR3 DNA, as far as it was read: TGTGCCAGCAGCTCCCTCCGCCCAGGGGAGAATGGC. Its protein product is CASSSLRPGENG. The complete CDR3 sequence is CASSSLRPGENGYTF.

About this clone itself: The CDR3 end lies 3 residues beyond the end of the read and is filled in from the germline J gene. V and J are TRBV6-1 and TRBJ1-1, with D uncertain. Germline V gene lookup returns CDR1 MNHNS and CDR2 SASEGT. The V and J ends lost 2 bases and 4 bases respectively, with 11 bases between them. This CDR3 region has 14 residues. CDR3 bases read: TGTGCCAGCAGTGAACCGGGTTTTGGCACTGAA. The encoded protein is CASSEPGFGTE. The entire CDR3 reads CASSEPGFGTEAFF.

About this clone itself: The DNA ends 3 residues before the CDR3 does, and the rest of the CDR3 is filled in from the germline J gene. The V and J genes are TRBV6-4 and TRBJ1-1; a possible D gene is TRBD1 (6 bases). Germline V gene lookup returns CDR1 MRHNA and CDR2 SNTAGT. The CDR3 extends over 14 amino acids. The V gene lost 9 bases and the J gene lost 1 base, with 15 bases spanning the gap. The sequenced CDR3 bases are TGTGCCAGTCGGACAGTGGTTGGGAACACTGAA. Amino acid sequence: CASRTVVGNTE. The entire CDR3 protein reads CASRTVVGNTEAFF.

To note about this clone: An end of the junction differs from the germline gene, which may be a read error. From the germline J gene comes the end of the CDR3, since the read stops 3 residues before it. The rearrangement joins TRBV18 to TRBJ2-1; 10 bases align to TRBD1. Per germline, CDR1 KGHSH and CDR2 LQKENI. The CDR3 runs to 18 residues. The sequenced CDR3 bases are TGTGCCAGCGCACCATCGTTGGGGACAGGGGCGATCGCAGGTGAG. Residues: CASAPSLGTGAIAGE. Given in full, the CDR3 is CASAPSLGTGAIAGEQFF. Full variable domain (missing parts from reference TRBV18 and TRBJ2-1): NAGVMQNPRHLVRRRGQEARLRCSPMKGHSHVYWYRQLPEEGLKFMVYLQKENIIDESGMPKERFSAEFPKEGPSILRIQQVVRGDSAAYFCASAPSLGTGAIAGEQFFGPGTRLTVL.

A word on this clone: Read data end 3 residues before the CDR3 end; the end is taken from the germline J gene. The chain joins TRBV20-1 to TRBJ1-1; D perhaps matches TRBD1 (6 bases). V shed 6 bases and J shed 3 bases, with 17 bases lying between them. This CDR3 has 14 amino acids. Germline V gives CDR1 DFQATT, CDR2 SNEGSKA (reference sequence). The CDR3 loop is CSAISYREDTEAFF. Incomplete CDR3 DNA: TGCAGTGCAATATCATACAGGGAGGACACTGAA.

Note on this clone: Sequencing ends 3 residues short of the CDR3 end; the germline J gene provides the rest. The rearrangement joins TRBV11-1 to TRBJ2-1, with 11 bases lining up with TRBD2. Germline CDR1 and CDR2: SGHAT and FQDESV (reference sequence). The CDR3 spans 14 residues. V lost 6 bases to trimming and J lost 9 bases; unmatched junction nucleotides: 7. The CDR3 loop reads CASRPLAGGGEQFF. CDR3 DNA, as far as it was read: TGTGCCAGCAGGCCCCTAGCGGGGGGAGGTGAG.

With regard to this clone: The sequence runs out 3 residues before the end of the CDR3; the remainder is reconstructed from the germline J gene. The chain is built from TRBV9 and TRBJ2-2, with TRBD2 as a possible D gene (6 bases). The V end lost 6 bases, the J end lost 4 bases, and 25 bases lay between the germline ends. The CDR3 runs 18 residues. Germline CDR1 and CDR2: SGDLS and YYNGEE. This CDR3 reads CASTPLWSGRFGTGELFF. CDR3 DNA (partial): TGTGCCAGCACACCATTGTGGAGCGGGCGATTCGGCACCGGGGAG.

Notes on this clone: Coverage ceases 3 residues before the CDR3 finishes, and the germline J gene fills in the end. The chain joins TRBV2 to TRBJ2-5; 9 bases match TRBD2. The germline V gene has CDR1 SNHLY and CDR2 FYNNEI. Losses at the gene ends were 6 bases for V and 1 base for J; bases not matched to a gene: 6. The CDR3 contains 15 residues. CDR3 residues: CASRVQRGAQETQYF. The sequenced part of the CDR3 DNA is TGTGCCAGCAGGGTCCAGCGGGGGGCCCAAGAGACC.

A word on this clone: The read falls 3 residues short of the CDR3 end, and the missing part is taken from the germline J gene. The chain joins TRBV27 to TRBJ2-3; unclear D gene. This CDR3 contains 12 residues. Trimming removed 5 bases at V and 2 bases at J, with 5 bases between. Germline loops: CDR1 MNHEY, CDR2 SMNVEV (reference sequence). The CDR3 sequence is CASSPSTDTQYF. Incomplete CDR3 DNA: TGTGCCAGCAGTCCCTCCACAGATACG.

Points on this clone: The germline gene is not matched at one end of the junction; a read error may be the cause. The read gets to within 3 residues of the CDR3 end, and the germline J gene fills in the rest. V usage is TRBV10-2 and J usage is TRBJ1-6; tentative D call: TRBD1 (5 bases). The length of the CDR3 is 15 residues. Per the germline V gene, CDR1 is WSHSY and CDR2 is SAAADI. The CDR3: CAISDQGSKNSPLHF. The sequenced part of the CDR3 DNA is TGCGCCATCAGTGATCAGGGTAGTAAGAATTCACCC.

Details on this clone: With the read ending 3 residues before the CDR3 end, the germline J gene is used to fill in that end. V usage is TRBV2 and J usage is TRBJ1-6; D perhaps matches TRBD1 (6 bases). The length of the CDR3 is 17 residues. Trimming shortened V by 3 bases and J by 3 bases, and 15 bases separated the two germline ends. Germline CDR1 SNHLY, CDR2 FYNNEI. The sequenced part of the CDR3 DNA is TGTGCCAGCAGTGAGGACAGTCGAGGCCTCTATAATTCACCC. Protein sequence: CASSEDSRGLYNSP. The entire CDR3 protein is CASSEDSRGLYNSPLHF.

Concerning this clone: The CDR3 extends 3 residues past the end of the read, so its final part is completed from the germline J gene. The rearrangement joins TRBV5-1 to TRBJ1-2; D remains unclear. The length of the CDR3 is 15 residues. Deletions cut 0 bases from V and 2 bases from J, with 11 bases between. The germline CDR1 and CDR2 sequences are SGHRS and YFSETQ. The CDR3 spells CASSLGRAGNYGYTF. CDR3 bases read: TGCGCCAGCAGCTTGGGGCGCGCGGGGAACTATGGC.